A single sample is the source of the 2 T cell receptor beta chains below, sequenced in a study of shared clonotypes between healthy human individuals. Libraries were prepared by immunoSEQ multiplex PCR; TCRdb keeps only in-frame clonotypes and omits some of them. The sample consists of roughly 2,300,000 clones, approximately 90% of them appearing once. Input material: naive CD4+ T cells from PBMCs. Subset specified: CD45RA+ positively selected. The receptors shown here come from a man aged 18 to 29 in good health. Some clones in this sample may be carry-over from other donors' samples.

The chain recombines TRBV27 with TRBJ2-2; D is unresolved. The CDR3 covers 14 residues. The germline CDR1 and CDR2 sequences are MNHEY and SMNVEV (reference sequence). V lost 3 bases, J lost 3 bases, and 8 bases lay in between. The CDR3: CASSFLGYTGELFF. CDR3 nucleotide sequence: TGTGCCAGCAGTTTTCTAGGGTACACCGGGGAGCTGTTTTTT.

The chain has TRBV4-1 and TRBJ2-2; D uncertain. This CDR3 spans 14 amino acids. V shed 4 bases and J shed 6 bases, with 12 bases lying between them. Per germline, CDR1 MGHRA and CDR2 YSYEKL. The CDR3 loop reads CASSRIAQAGELFF. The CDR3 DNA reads TGCGCCAGCAGCCGTATCGCCCAGGCCGGGGAGCTGTTTTTT.